This TCR beta chain was captured by sequencing in a study of blood T cell repertoires in COVID-19 (dated by TCRdb to 2020 to 2021). Describing the broader study: Collaborator samples came from the United States, Italy and Spain and covered acute and convalescent phases of COVID-19. The prospective study material was composed of cDNA or gDNA derived from T cells, B-cell-depleted T cells, or PBMCs. Subjects who had been exposed to COVID-19, were actively infected with it, or had recovered from it provided the deeply sampled blood TCRbeta repertoires that made up the dataset. A freely available public database, intended as a resource for researchers studying the immune response to SARS-CoV-2, is where the repertoires were released. Samples came from the ongoing ImmuneRACE study (first 160 participants) plus 1,254 subjects from 6 global collaborators. The sample metadata nearly always contained a de-identified subject ID, COVID-19 status, age in years and sex. Where HLA class I and class II types were available, the types were taken from metadata supplied by the sample provider, not from assay-based typing.

TCRbeta CDR3 regions were amplified from genomic DNA by means of the immunoSEQ Assay, a bias-controlled multiplex PCR. The original pipeline was this. Within the assay, amplification of reference gene primers was used to estimate how many nucleated cells each sample contained. To quantify the absolute abundance of each unique TCRbeta CDR3 rearrangement, sequence reads were collapsed and filtered. For each sample, productive Simpson clonality was calculated as the square root of Simpson's diversity index across productive rearrangements. Imported from immuneACCESS, the table was reduced by TCRdb to in-frame sequences with V and J called. These copies leave out some clones; in studies compared against another copy, an unresolved V gene accounts for under half, and the cause of the remainder is not known. The V and J calls and clone size come from that table; D and trimming were worked out from the DNA. Within this sample are some 150,000 clones, with approximately 83% of them counted one time only. Approximately 3.5% of the sample lies in the top ten.

Concerning this clone itself: It lacks a known antigen. Base-call qualities are not available, and no considerably larger clone is one nucleotide away. At the DNA level, this CDR3 is encoded by other sequences in the same sample as well.

The CDR3, from cysteine to phenylalanine, totals 14 residues. Left in the record is the CDR3 DNA by itself, 42 bases read in frame from the first base. The V end loses 4 bases and the J end loses 0 bases, and a stretch of 8 bases separates them. CDR1 SGHTA and CDR2 FQGTGA are derived from the germline V gene. Each collaborating institution followed its own protocols to collect whole blood in K2EDTA tubes. For TCRbeta analysis, collaborator samples were shipped as frozen whole blood, as isolated PBMCs, or as DNA extracted from either sample type. The paper's findings and limits, for the study overall: Clinical and demographic metadata were provided uncurated, with the amount varying by source and participant.

Recombination linked TRBV7-3 to TRBJ2-3; TRBD2 is a possible D gene, resting on 6 matching bases. The sequenced sample was peripheral blood. This receptor was identified in a man aged 70-80 years with acute or convalescent COVID-19. The DNA sequence reads TGTGCCAGCAGCTCGGGGGTTAGCACAGATACGCAGTATTTT. Its product reads: CASSSGVSTDTQYF.